The present T cell receptor (beta chain) was sequenced within a study of T-cell reconstitution after alpha-beta-depleted transplantation in children. Findings and limits, study-wide: After transplant, at about two months, alpha-beta T cells were reportedly derived from several hundred expanded graft clones.

Ten or more counts support this clonotype. The target antigen is unknown. Trimming pared 0 bases from V and 5 bases from J, leaving 9 bases between. Germline V gives CDR1 SGHTA, CDR2 FQGNSA. The CDR3 is made up of 14 amino acids. TCRbeta library preparation incorporated unique molecular identifiers. TCRdb re-analysed the PCR reads in MiXCR, keeping a single row per CDR3 protein. The data hold under 300,000 distinct CDR3 sequences, with roughly 11% observed a single time. The chain is built from TRBV7-2 and TRBJ2-3; D is unresolved. Sequencing was performed on peripheral blood, taken 180 days after TCRalphabeta/CD19-depleted stem cell transplant. This clonotype was sampled from a male patient under 10 years old who had a stem cell transplant for chronic granulomatous disease, so the T cells may come from the graft donor. The CDR3 sequence: CASSLARRVDTQYF. CDR3 DNA sequence: TGTGCCAGCAGCTTAGCGAGAAGAGTAGATACGCAGTATTTT.